The rows below give T cell receptor beta chains drawn from one sample of a study of cytomegalovirus exposure and HLA in healthy donors. Only in-frame clones appear in the TCRdb table, and some are missing; sequencing was by immunoSEQ multiplex PCR. Among about 140,000 clones listed, 82% were seen once. The sequenced sample consisted of PBMCs. The source is a man younger than 30 in good health and CMV-seropositive. Each CDR3 is given with its conserved first and last residue. Expanded clones are given a class, and other clones once, few, many or no size at all.

j_call v_call clone_size cdr3_aa
TRBJ2-5 TRBV28 NA CASSPAGRQETQYF
TRBJ2-7 TRBV27 once CASSLSGGGWNEQYF
TRBJ2-7 TRBV18 few CASSPPSAASSYEQYF
TRBJ1-2 TRBV6-6 NA CASSYSLGGGGYTF
TRBJ2-1 TRBV19 NA CASSPLGAGGNEQFF
TRBJ2-3 TRBV4-2 NA CASSLKAGGDTQYF
TRBJ1-2 TRBV4-2 NA CASSQVIIQGGYTF
TRBJ1-4 TRBV19 few CASSPDGVQHQATNEKLFF
TRBJ2-4 TRBV11-2 NA CASSFPSTGPKNIQYF
TRBJ1-5 TRBV9 NA CASSVAKARAIRFTNRNSNQPQHF
TRBJ2-7 TRBV28 few CASSPPGLYEQYF
TRBJ2-7 TRBV7-6 few CASSSPGQGLYEQYF
TRBJ2-3 TRBV2 few CASSVRLAGVSVADTQYF
TRBJ1-5 TRBV2 few CASTVTRGQGGSKGNQPQHF
TRBJ1-2 TRBV7-2 NA CASSPGGGQNYGYTF
TRBJ1-2 TRBV30 NA CASESGSYGYTF
TRBJ1-1 TRBV5-1 NA CASSLVGGVNTEAFF